A single sample gave rise to the 4 T cell receptor beta chains below, sequenced in a study of Graves' ophthalmopathy and Graves' hyperthyroidism. RNA served as the template for amplifying TCR beta CDR3 regions. In the first round, RT-PCR was carried out with HTBI primers, and a multiplex PCR formed the second round. TCRdb re-analysed the multiplex PCR reads in MiXCR, keeping a single row per CDR3 protein. The data hold 350,000 to 450,000 distinct CDR3 sequences, with around 19% observed a single time. The sequenced sample was peripheral blood. All receptors derive from a woman between 18 and 30 years old with Graves' ophthalmopathy.

In this sample, this clonotype turned up many times. The V and J genes are TRBV4-1 and TRBJ1-1; weak D call: TRBD1 (6 bases). The CDR3 totals 14 residues. Germline CDR1 is MGHRA and CDR2 is YSYEKL. With 5 bases removed from V and 1 base from J, the gap between germline ends came to 11 bases. The CDR3 bases are TGCGCCAGCAGCTTTGGGACACCGAACACTGAAGCTTTCTTT. Protein sequence: CASSFGTPNTEAFF.

In its sample, this clonotype was seen many times. V gene TRBV7-2 combines with J gene TRBJ1-6; D call uncertain. The CDR3 loop spans 15 amino acids. Per germline, CDR1 SGHTA and CDR2 FQGNSA. V gave up 8 bases and J gave up 4 bases, with 15 bases separating them. CDR3 sequence: CASERGLGYNSPLHF. The CDR3 region has the DNA TGTGCCAGCGAGAGAGGATTAGGGTATAATTCACCCCTCCACTTT.

The genes are TRBV29-1 and TRBJ2-5; 7 nucleotides agree with TRBD2. Looked up from germline, CDR1 is SQVTM and CDR2 is ANQGSEA. J lost 7 bases, V lost 3 bases, and 11 bases had no gene match. The CDR3 sequence is 14 residues long. The CDR3 protein is CSVDNAQREGTQYF. The CDR3, as DNA: TGCAGCGTTGATAATGCTCAGCGGGAAGGGACCCAGTACTTC.

This clonotype was recorded many times. The chain uses TRBV11-2 and TRBJ1-3; no clear D gene. Trimming left V 2 bases short and J 0 bases short, with 8 bases between. Germline V CDR1 and CDR2: SGHAT, FQNNGV. This CDR3 contains 15 residues. In DNA, the CDR3 is TGTGCCAGCAGCTTACGGAGGGTCTCTGGAAACACCATATATTTT. Translated, it gives CASSLRRVSGNTIYF.